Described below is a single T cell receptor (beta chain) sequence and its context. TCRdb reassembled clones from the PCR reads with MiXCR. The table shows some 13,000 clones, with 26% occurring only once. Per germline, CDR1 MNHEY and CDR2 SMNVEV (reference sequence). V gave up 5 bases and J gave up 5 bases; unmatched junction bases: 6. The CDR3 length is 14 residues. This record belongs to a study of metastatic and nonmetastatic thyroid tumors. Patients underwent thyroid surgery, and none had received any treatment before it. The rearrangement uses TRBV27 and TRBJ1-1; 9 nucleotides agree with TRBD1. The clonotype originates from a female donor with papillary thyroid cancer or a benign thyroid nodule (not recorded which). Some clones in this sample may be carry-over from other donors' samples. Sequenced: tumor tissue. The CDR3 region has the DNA TGTGCCAGCAGTGTACAGGGGGCAAATACTGAAGCTTTCTTT. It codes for CASSVQGANTEAFF.